The 27 T cell receptor beta chains reported below all come from one sample, sequenced in a study of T cell responses to AZD1222 COVID-19 vaccine. Using immunoSEQ multiplex PCR, the repertoire was profiled, and TCRdb retains in-frame clones only, with some absent. The table lists some 120,000 clones, 94% of them singletons. This specimen consisted of peripheral blood, obtained on day 0 of AZD1222 vaccination. The receptors originated from an adult in good health.

The chain joins TRBV7-9 to TRBJ2-1; 7 nucleotides align to TRBD2. The length of the CDR3 is 15 residues. The V gene's germline CDR1 is SEHNR and CDR2 FQNEAQ (reference sequence). V lost 2 bases and J lost 8; bases outside the gene matches: 9. CDR3 nucleotide sequence: TGTGCCAGCAGCTTACGATTGGGGGAGGGCCATGAGCAGTTCTTC. It encodes CASSLRLGEGHEQFF.

This clone was found once. The genes are TRBV6-4 and TRBJ2-2; possible D gene TRBD1, 5 bases. The length of the CDR3 is 16 residues. Germline V gene sequence: CDR1 MRHNA, CDR2 SNTAGT. V lost 0 bases, J lost 7 bases, and 15 bases lay in between. CDR3 nucleotides: TGTGCCAGCAGTGACTCAGCCGGACCCCAGGGCGGGGAGCTGTTTTTT. Its protein product is CASSDSAGPQGGELFF.

V is TRBV27 and J is TRBJ2-1, with 8 positions matching TRBD2. V was pared by 6 bases and J by 0 bases, with 16 bases of the junction left unmatched. Looked up from germline, CDR1 is MNHEY and CDR2 is SMNVEV (reference sequence). The CDR3 runs to 19 residues. In DNA form, the CDR3 reads TGTGCCAGCAGGAGGCTTAGCGGGATCCTTAGGAGCTCCTACAATGAGCAGTTCTTC. It is translated as CASRRLSGILRSSYNEQFF.

V and J are TRBV18 and TRBJ1-2; weak D call: TRBD1 (5 bases). The CDR3 is 12 residues long. Trimming left V 2 bases short and J 6 bases short, with 7 bases between. CDR1 is KGHSH, CDR2 LQKENI, per germline. CDR3 nucleotides: TGTGCCAGCTCACCAGGGGGTCATGGCTACACCTTC. Translated: CASSPGGHGYTF.

V gene TRBV7-2 combines with J gene TRBJ1-1; D may be TRBD1 (6 bases). This CDR3 comprises 12 residues. With 3 bases removed from V and 8 bases from J, the gap between germline ends came to 10 bases. Per germline, CDR1 SGHTA and CDR2 FQGNSA. The CDR3 spells CASSFGTPEAFF. The CDR3 region has the DNA TGTGCCAGCAGCTTCGGGACACCCGAAGCTTTCTTT. Full variable domain (rest looked up from reference TRBV7-2 and TRBJ1-1): GAGVSQSPSNKVTEKGKDVELRCDPISGHTALYWYRQSLGQGLEFLIYFQGNSAPDKSGLPSDRFSAERTGGSVSTLTIQRTQQEDSAVYLCASSFGTPEAFFGQGTRLTVV.

This clone showed up just a few times. The J gene is TRBJ1-1, the V gene TRBV20-1, with 11 bases lining up with TRBD1. V dropped 3 bases and J dropped 4; count of bases not matched to a gene: 7. Germline values: CDR1 DFQATT, CDR2 SNEGSKA (reference sequence). The CDR3 has 15 amino acids. The CDR3: CSASSGQGATTEAFF. CDR3 DNA sequence: TGCAGTGCTAGTTCCGGACAGGGGGCTACCACTGAAGCTTTCTTT.

The V gene is TRBV7-7, the J gene TRBJ1-1; D unclear. The germline V gene encodes CDR1 SSHAT and CDR2 FNYEAQ (reference sequence). V lost 2 bases and J lost 1, with 5 bases in between. This CDR3 has 13 amino acids. This chain's CDR3 is CASSLTANTEAFF. DNA for the CDR3: TGTGCCAGCAGCTTAACCGCGAACACTGAAGCTTTCTTT.

J is TRBJ1-2 and V is TRBV18, with TRBD1 matching 8 bases. Germline lookup yields CDR1 KGHSH and CDR2 LQKENI. J was trimmed by 7 bases and V by 3 bases; bases with no gene match: 1. This CDR3 spans 12 amino acids. The CDR3 here is CASSPQGAGYTF. The CDR3 DNA is TGTGCCAGCTCACCGCAGGGGGCTGGCTACACCTTC.

The V call is TRBV3-1 (or the pseudogene TRBV3-2), the J call TRBJ2-3; perhaps TRBD1 as D (6 bases). From germline, CDR1 is LGHDT and CDR2 YNNKEL (reference sequence). The CDR3 sequence is 13 residues long. Trimming removed 6 bases at V and 4 bases at J, with 11 bases between. CDR3 sequence (DNA): TGTGCCAGCAGTCGGGACATTTCAGATACGCAGTATTTT. This encodes CASSRDISDTQYF.

This chain uses TRBV3-1 (or the pseudogene TRBV3-2) with TRBJ1-3; D may be TRBD1 (5 bases). The length of the CDR3 is 17 residues. V shed 4 bases and J shed 0 bases, with 16 bases lying between them. Germline V lookup: CDR1 LGHDT, CDR2 YNNKEL (reference sequence). The CDR3 loop reads CASSPRRQGLSGNTIYF. The DNA of the CDR3 is TGTGCCAGCAGCCCCCGCAGGCAGGGCCTCTCTGGAAACACCATATATTTT.

This rearrangement joins TRBV9 to TRBJ2-4; tentatively, D is TRBD2 (6 bases). Trimming removed 0 bases from V and 4 bases from J, with 8 bases in between. CDR3 length equals 14 residues. The germline V gene has CDR1 SGDLS and CDR2 YYNGEE. The CDR3 bases are TGTGCCAGCAGCGTAGCAGGAGGGAAAAACATTCAGTACTTC. It codes for CASSVAGGKNIQYF.

The chain is built from TRBV19 and TRBJ2-3; possible D gene TRBD2, 5 bases. In germline, CDR1 is LNHDA, CDR2 SQIVND (reference sequence). The CDR3 has 16 amino acids. Trimming shortened V by 4 bases and J by 6 bases, and 20 bases separated the two germline ends. The CDR3 protein is CASSTHRVIRGDTQYF. The CDR3 nucleotides read TGTGCCAGTAGTACCCATAGGGTAATACGAGGGGATACGCAGTATTTT.

The V gene is TRBV11-2, the J gene TRBJ2-5; 11 positions match TRBD2. CDR1 is SGHAT, CDR2 FQNNGV, per germline. The V and J ends lost 1 base and 2 bases, in that order; junction bases with no gene match: 6. This CDR3 comprises 17 residues. The CDR3: CASSLGLAGGNQETQYF. In DNA form, the CDR3 reads TGTGCCAGCAGCTTAGGGCTAGCGGGAGGAAATCAAGAGACCCAGTACTTC.

The chain is built from TRBV2 and TRBJ2-1, with 9 bases lining up with TRBD1. Germline loops: CDR1 SNHLY, CDR2 FYNNEI. After removal of 3 bases from V and 5 bases from J, the junction contained 2 bases not matched to a gene. This CDR3 has 14 residues. CDR3 coding DNA: TGTGCCAGCAGTGAGAGACAGGGGGACAATGAGCAGTTCTTC. It codes for CASSERQGDNEQFF.

The chain couples TRBV6-6 to TRBJ2-7; D may be TRBD2 (6 bases). V lost 6 bases and J lost 0, with 9 bases in between. In germline, CDR1 is MNHNY, CDR2 SVGAGI (reference sequence). The CDR3 is 13 residues long. The CDR3 DNA sequence: TGTGCCAGCAGGCGGGACGGCTCCTACGAGCAGTACTTC. It encodes CASRRDGSYEQYF.

CDR3 DNA: TGTGCCAGCAGTTTATGGTGGACTAGCGCGTCAGATACGCAGTATTTT. Its translation is CASSLWWTSASDTQYF. The chain employs TRBV27 and TRBJ2-3; 9 bases line up with TRBD2. Germline V lookup: CDR1 MNHEY, CDR2 SMNVEV (reference sequence). The CDR3 sequence is 16 residues long. J lost 4 bases, V lost 1 base, and 6 bases had no gene match.

J is TRBJ2-7 and V is TRBV4-3, with TRBD2 matching 7 bases. The germline V gene encodes CDR1 LGHNA and CDR2 YSLEER. After removal of 0 bases from V and 0 bases from J, the junction contained 8 bases not matched to a gene. This CDR3 is built from 17 residues. DNA for the CDR3: TGCGCCAGCAGCCAAGAATCGAGCGGGACTGTCTCCTACGAGCAGTACTTC. Translated: CASSQESSGTVSYEQYF.

This clone has only one observation. DNA for the CDR3: TGTGCCAGCTCGGCACAGGGGGACTATGGCTACACCTTC. Its protein is CASSAQGDYGYTF. V gene TRBV18 combines with J gene TRBJ1-2; 8 positions agree with TRBD1. The V gene end was trimmed by 6 bases and the J gene end by 3 bases; junction bases not matched to a gene: 3. Germline V gene lookup returns CDR1 KGHSH and CDR2 LQKENI. The CDR3 length is 13 residues.

The V call is TRBV18, the J call TRBJ1-2; D is undetermined. Trimming stripped 5 bases from V and 8 bases from J, with 15 bases between. The V gene's germline CDR1 is KGHSH and CDR2 LQKENI. This CDR3 is built from 13 residues. The CDR3: CASSAGEVYGYTF. In DNA, the CDR3 is TGTGCCAGCTCAGCAGGAGAAGTGTACGGCTACACCTTC.

The rearrangement uses TRBV10-3 and TRBJ1-5; no clear D gene. The CDR3 is made up of 15 amino acids. Trimming left V 2 bases short and J 1 base short, with 9 bases between. The germline V gene encodes CDR1 ENHRY and CDR2 SYGVKD. The CDR3 loop is CAISEIHGSNQPQHF. For the CDR3, the DNA is TGTGCCATCAGTGAGATACACGGGAGCAATCAGCCCCAGCATTTT.

The gene calls are TRBV5-1 and TRBJ1-1; 8 bases are a match to TRBD1. From germline, CDR1 is SGHRS and CDR2 YFSETQ. The CDR3 sequence is 17 residues long. The V gene end was trimmed by 2 bases and the J gene end by 4 bases; junction bases not matched to a gene: 13. The CDR3 protein is CASSFIVQGVEGTEAFF. For the CDR3, the DNA is TGCGCCAGCAGCTTTATTGTACAGGGGGTCGAGGGCACTGAAGCTTTCTTT.

This clone has a handful of counts. The rearrangement links TRBV7-8 to TRBJ1-5; 9 bases are shared with TRBD1. The length of the CDR3 is 18 residues. Germline V CDR1 and CDR2: SGHVS, FQNEAQ. V dropped 3 bases and J dropped 6; count of bases not matched to a gene: 15. The CDR3 region has the DNA TGTGCCAGCAGCTTTTTTACCCTTGGGACAGGGAATAGTCAGCCCCAGCATTTT. Translated, it gives CASSFFTLGTGNSQPQHF.

The V gene is TRBV3-1 (or the pseudogene TRBV3-2), the J gene TRBJ2-7, with a possible D match to TRBD2 (6 bases). Trimming took off 1 base at V and 5 bases at J, with 15 bases between the two ends. The CDR3 is 15 amino acids. In germline, CDR1 is LGHDT, CDR2 YNNKEL (reference sequence). The CDR3 nucleotides are TGTGCCAGCAGCCAAGGTGTTGGAGGGAATGACGAGCAGTACTTC. As protein: CASSQGVGGNDEQYF.

The rearrangement uses TRBV11-1 and TRBJ2-5, with 7 bases that match TRBD2. V was clipped by 4 bases and J by 5 bases; unmatched bases: 7. Germline-derived CDR1 and CDR2 are SGHAT and FQDESV (reference sequence). This CDR3 comprises 14 residues. The CDR3 bases are TGTGCCAGCAGCTCTGTACCCGGGGGGGAGACCCAGTACTTC. Residues: CASSSVPGGETQYF. Filled out from reference TRBV11-1 and TRBJ2-5, the complete variable domain reads EAEVAQSPRYKITEKSQAVAFWCDPISGHATLYWYRQILGQGPELLVQFQDESVVDDSQLPKDRFSAERLKGVDSTLKIQPAELGDSAMYLCASSSVPGGETQYFGPGTRLLVL.

V is TRBV11-2 and J is TRBJ1-1; 8 positions match TRBD1. Trimming removed 5 bases from V and 0 bases from J; junction bases left unmatched: 5. Looked up from germline, CDR1 is SGHAT and CDR2 is FQNNGV. The CDR3 sequence is 15 residues long. CDR3 in amino acids: CASSLGQGVNTEAFF. The CDR3 DNA reads as TGTGCCAGCAGCCTCGGACAGGGAGTGAACACTGAAGCTTTCTTT.

The genes are TRBV6-5 and TRBJ1-2; 11 nucleotides align to TRBD1. Trimming cost V 6 bases and J 6 bases; bases outside gene matches: 9. The CDR3 runs 15 residues. Germline-derived CDR1 and CDR2 are MNHEY and SVGAGI. The CDR3 here is CASRPGQGADDGYTF. The CDR3 coding sequence is TGTGCCAGCAGACCAGGACAGGGGGCGGATGATGGCTACACCTTC.

This clone was recorded only once. The rearrangement links TRBV19 to TRBJ1-2, with 11 bases matching TRBD1. V dropped 10 bases and J dropped 5; count of bases not matched to a gene: 6. Per germline, CDR1 LNHDA and CDR2 SQIVND (reference sequence). The CDR3 is 13 amino acids. The CDR3 sequence is CATGQGANYGYTF. The CDR3 nucleotides read TGTGCCACAGGACAGGGGGCGAATTATGGCTACACCTTC.